These T cell receptor beta chains were read from a single sample in a study of beta chain features in type 1 diabetes. This table comes from immunoSEQ multiplex PCR, and its TCRdb copy is limited to in-frame clones, with some not included. The sample comprises 350,000 or so clones, around 19% of which are singletons, and about 0.044% rests with the top ten. The sample was naive CD4+ T cells from blood. These receptors were collected from a woman between 18 and 29 years old in good health. CDR3s include the opening cysteine and the closing phenylalanine or tryptophan. D genes are given only for firm matches. For some rows the clone size is stated as once, few or many, or as a class when expanded; others skip it.

d_call j_call v_call clone_size cdr3_aa cdr3_nt
. TRBJ1-5 TRBV19 few CASTESWSNQPQHF TGTGCCAGTACTGAGAGTTGGAGCAATCAGCCCCAGCATTTT
. TRBJ2-7 TRBV2 few CASSTTGMRRSEQYF TGTGCCAGCAGTACGACCGGGATGCGTCGGTCCGAGCAGTACTTC
TRBD1 TRBJ1-4 TRBV2 few CASSEGGTGAEKLFF TGTGCCAGCAGTGAAGGAGGGACAGGGGCTGAAAAACTGTTTTTT
. TRBJ1-2 TRBV15 . CATSREPGPGGDSTF TGTGCCACCAGCAGAGAACCTGGTCCCGGCGGGGATTCCACCTTC
TRBD1 TRBJ2-7 TRBV11-1 . CASSFRQGYEQYF TGTGCCAGCAGCTTTCGACAGGGCTACGAGCAGTACTTC
. TRBJ1-1 TRBV4-1 . CASSHPGRQGNTEAFF TGCGCCAGCAGCCACCCCGGGCGGCAGGGGAACACTGAAGCTTTCTTT
. TRBJ2-2 TRBV9 . CASNNGNTGELFF TGTGCCAGCAATAACGGGAACACCGGGGAGCTGTTTTTT
TRBD1 TRBJ2-1 TRBV5-1 few CASSPGTENNEQFF TGCGCCAGCAGCCCCGGGACAGAGAACAATGAGCAGTTCTTC
TRBD1 TRBJ2-1 TRBV12-5 few CASGETGGDEQFF TGTGCTAGTGGCGAGACAGGGGGCGATGAGCAGTTCTTC
. TRBJ1-3 TRBV4-1 few CASSQVRGNTIYF TGCGCCAGCAGCCAAGTCAGAGGAAACACCATATATTTT
. TRBJ2-1 TRBV2 . CASSEEEASYNEQFF TGTGCCAGCAGTGAGGAGGAGGCCTCCTACAATGAGCAGTTCTTC
TRBD1 TRBJ2-7 TRBV4-1 few CASSQMGTGGSFEQYF TGCGCCAGCAGCCAGATGGGGACAGGGGGGAGTTTTGAGCAGTACTTC
. TRBJ2-1 TRBV4-1 . CASTGGGKAGDNEQFF TGCGCCAGCACCGGCGGGGGCAAGGCGGGAGACAATGAGCAGTTCTTC
. TRBJ1-5 TRBV6-5 . CASSYSNREYF TGTGCCAGCAGTTACTCGAACAGGGAGTATTTT
. TRBJ1-6 TRBV7-3 . CASSGGANSPLHF TGTGCCAGCAGCGGCGGGGCAAATTCACCCCTCCACTTT
TRBD2 TRBJ2-5 TRBV4-2 few CASSLTGASGGSQETQYF TGTGCCAGCAGCCTCACCGGGGCTAGCGGGGGTTCGCAAGAGACCCAGTACTTC
. TRBJ2-1 TRBV14 few CASSQVRGYNEQFF TGTGCCAGCAGCCAAGTCAGGGGTTACAATGAGCAGTTCTTC
. TRBJ2-2 TRBV11-3 . CASSSGTTGAGELFF TGTGCCAGCAGCTCCGGGACCACGGGGGCCGGGGAGCTGTTTTTT
TRBD1 TRBJ1-2 TRBV2 . CASKPGQGITNYGYTF TGTGCCAGCAAACCGGGACAGGGGATAACCAACTATGGCTACACCTTC
. TRBJ1-2 TRBV30 . CAWSVLGAGYTF TGTGCCTGGAGTGTATTAGGGGCTGGCTACACCTTC
. TRBJ2-1 TRBV15 few CATSRDRVPGEQFF TGTGCCACCAGCAGAGACAGGGTTCCCGGTGAGCAGTTCTTC
. TRBJ2-1 TRBV30 few CAWTLGGAGNEQFF TGTGCCTGGACCTTAGGGGGGGCGGGCAATGAGCAGTTCTTC
TRBD1 TRBJ1-6 TRBV7-2 . CASSFSGTGEGSPLHF TGTGCCAGCAGCTTCTCTGGGACAGGGGAGGGTTCACCCCTCCACTTT
TRBD2 TRBJ2-1 TRBV19 . CASSPYSGDSYNEQFF TGTGCCAGTAGTCCCTATAGCGGGGATTCCTACAATGAGCAGTTCTTC
. TRBJ1-5 TRBV4-1 few CASSQVPGFGNQPQHF TGCGCCAGCAGCCAAGTTCCCGGGTTCGGCAATCAGCCCCAGCATTTT
. TRBJ2-1 TRBV7-2 . CASSFSGDEQFF TGTGCCAGCAGCTTCTCCGGGGATGAGCAGTTCTTC
. TRBJ1-2 TRBV29-1 . CSVERGGNGYTF TGCAGCGTTGAACGGGGGGGAAATGGCTACACCTTC
TRBD2 TRBJ2-1 TRBV18 few CASSPPLGSGSLGHEQFF TGTGCCAGCTCACCACCCTTAGGTAGCGGGAGTCTTGGGCATGAGCAGTTCTTC
TRBD2 TRBJ2-5 TRBV30 few CAPIRLAGVETQYF TGTGCCCCGATTCGGCTAGCGGGAGTAGAGACCCAGTACTTC
TRBD2 TRBJ2-1 TRBV7-7 few CASSSVAGSYNEQFF TGTGCTAGCAGTTCTGTAGCGGGATCCTACAATGAGCAGTTCTTC
. TRBJ1-2 TRBV25-1 . CASSDYSWGYTF TGTGCCAGCAGTGATTACAGTTGGGGCTACACCTTC
TRBD2 TRBJ2-1 TRBV11-2 . CASLTSGGAGSYNEQFF TGTGCCAGCCTGACTAGCGGGGGGGCCGGTTCCTACAATGAGCAGTTCTTC
. TRBJ2-1 TRBV5-1 . CASSFSGESYNEQFF TGCGCCAGCAGCTTTTCCGGGGAGTCCTACAATGAGCAGTTCTTC
. TRBJ1-2 TRBV9 . CASSAQGEYGYTF TGTGCCAGCAGCGCACAGGGAGAATATGGCTACACCTTC
TRBD2 TRBJ2-1 TRBV6-5 . CASSSGTSGGSEFF TGTGCCAGCAGTTCCGGGACTAGCGGGGGTTCAGAGTTCTTC
TRBD2 TRBJ2-1 TRBV30 few CAWSLTSGIGEQFF TGTGCCTGGAGTTTGACTAGCGGGATTGGTGAGCAGTTCTTC
. TRBJ1-2 TRBV4-2 few CASSRGTRTYGYTF TGTGCCAGCAGCCGTGGGACACGGACCTATGGCTACACCTTC
TRBD2 TRBJ2-3 TRBV5-4 few CASSSHLLAGAADTQYF TGTGCCAGCAGCTCACACCTACTAGCGGGAGCGGCAGATACGCAGTATTTT
TRBD2 TRBJ2-7 TRBV28 . CASRRGGSSYEQYF TGTGCCAGCAGAAGGGGCGGGAGCTCCTACGAGCAGTACTTC
TRBD2 TRBJ2-5 TRBV9 . CASSSGTSGGAAQETQYF TGTGCCAGCAGCTCTGGGACTAGCGGGGGGGCCGCCCAAGAGACCCAGTACTTC
. TRBJ2-3 TRBV7-3 few CASSLGATDTQYF TGTGCCAGCAGCTTAGGGGCGACAGATACGCAGTATTTT
TRBD2 TRBJ2-2 TRBV5-4 . CASSKGSGGYTGELFF TGTGCCAGCAGCAAAGGGAGCGGGGGGTACACCGGGGAGCTGTTTTTT
. TRBJ2-1 TRBV10-3 . CAIRAPSEYNEQFF TGTGCCATCAGGGCCCCCAGCGAATACAATGAGCAGTTCTTC
TRBD2 TRBJ2-3 TRBV10-3 few CAISDWEGHTDTQYF TGTGCCATCAGTGATTGGGAGGGGCACACAGATACGCAGTATTTT
TRBD1 TRBJ1-2 TRBV7-9 few CASSPYGGTGGLGYTF TGTGCCAGCAGCCCCTATGGGGGGACAGGGGGCCTTGGCTACACCTTC
TRBD1 TRBJ2-5 TRBV4-1 . CASSQQGQGRISSETQYF TGCGCCAGCAGCCAACAGGGACAGGGGCGGATCTCGTCGGAGACCCAGTACTTC
. TRBJ2-1 TRBV7-9 few CASSWTDNEQFF TGTGCCAGCAGCTGGACTGACAATGAGCAGTTCTTC
. TRBJ1-2 TRBV27 . CASSLSATGVYGYTF TGTGCCAGCAGTTTATCCGCGACAGGAGTCTATGGCTACACCTTC
TRBD2 TRBJ2-2 TRBV6-6 . CASGVGTTYTGELFF TGTGCCAGCGGGGTAGGGACTACCTACACCGGGGAGCTGTTTTTT
. TRBJ2-3 TRBV5-1 . CASSPEGDFTDTQYF TGCGCCAGCAGCCCAGAAGGGGACTTCACAGATACGCAGTATTTT
. TRBJ2-3 TRBV4-1 . CASSQTSTDTQYF TGCGCCAGCAGCCAGACTAGCACAGATACGCAGTATTTT
TRBD1 TRBJ2-1 TRBV9 . CASSVDRAEYNEQFF TGTGCCAGCAGCGTGGACAGGGCCGAGTACAATGAGCAGTTCTTC
. TRBJ1-1 TRBV5-1 few CASSFNRVATEAFF TGCGCCAGCAGCTTTAACAGGGTGGCCACTGAAGCTTTCTTT
TRBD2 TRBJ2-1 TRBV27 few CASSRPYITSDEQFF TGTGCCAGCAGCCGTCCTTATATAACTAGCGATGAGCAGTTCTTC
TRBD1 TRBJ2-7 TRBV5-1 few CASSLLGQGTSEQYF TGCGCCAGCAGCTTACTTGGACAGGGCACATCCGAGCAGTACTTC
. TRBJ1-1 TRBV5-1 few CASSLGGGMNTEAFF TGCGCCAGCAGCTTGGGGGGAGGCATGAACACTGAAGCTTTCTTT
TRBD1 TRBJ2-7 TRBV5-1 few CASSLGPDRDYEQYF TGCGCCAGCAGCTTGGGTCCCGACAGGGACTACGAGCAGTACTTC